The sequence of this T cell receptor (beta chain) was determined in a study of T cells in Graves' hyperthyroidism and ophthalmopathy. Study background: Peripheral blood specimens were obtained at initial diagnosis, prior to any treatment.

TCR beta CDR3 region amplification was performed from RNA transcripts. The TCR CDR3 was amplified in a first-round RT-PCR using the HTBI primer set. Using its own MiXCR run on the multiplex PCR reads, TCRdb lists one record per CDR3 protein. The sample contains 450,000 to 550,000 distinct CDR3 sequences, roughly 25% of which appear only once. The CDR3 is made up of 16 amino acids. Trimming cost V 1 base and J 12 bases; bases outside gene matches: 17. Germline lookup yields CDR1 MNHEY and CDR2 SVGAGI. This clonotype has at least ten counts. This sample holds PBMCs from under 11 ml fresh peripheral blood.

The specimen sequenced was blood. The rearrangement joins TRBV6-5 to TRBJ2-7, with 8 bases identical to TRBD1. The receptor's source is a woman aged 25 to 39 with Graves' ophthalmopathy. The CDR3 spells CASSYLASSRQGRMYF. The DNA of the CDR3 is TGTGCCAGCAGTTACTTGGCGTCGTCGCGACAGGGGCGTATGTACTTC.